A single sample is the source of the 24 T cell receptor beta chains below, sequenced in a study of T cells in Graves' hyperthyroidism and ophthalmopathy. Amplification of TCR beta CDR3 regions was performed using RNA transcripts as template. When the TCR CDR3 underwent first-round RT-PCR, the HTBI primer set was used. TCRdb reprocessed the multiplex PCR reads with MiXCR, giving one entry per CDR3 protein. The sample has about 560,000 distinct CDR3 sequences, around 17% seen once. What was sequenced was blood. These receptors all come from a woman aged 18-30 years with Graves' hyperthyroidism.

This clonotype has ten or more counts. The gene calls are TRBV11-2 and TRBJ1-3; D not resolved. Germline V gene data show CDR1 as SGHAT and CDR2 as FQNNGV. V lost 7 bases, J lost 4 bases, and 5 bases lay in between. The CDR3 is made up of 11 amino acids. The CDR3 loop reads CASTTGNTIYF. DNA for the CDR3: TGTGCCAGCACGACAGGAAACACCATATATTTT.

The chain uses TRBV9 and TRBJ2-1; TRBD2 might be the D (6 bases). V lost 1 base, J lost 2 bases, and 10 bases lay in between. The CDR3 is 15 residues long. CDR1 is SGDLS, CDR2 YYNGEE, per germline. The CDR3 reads CASSVSLATYNEQFF. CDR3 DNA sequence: TGTGCCAGCAGCGTATCACTAGCCACCTACAATGAGCAGTTCTTC.

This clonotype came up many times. The CDR3 protein is CASSLQWTSGRKSYEQYF. CDR3 DNA sequence: TGTGCCAGCAGTCTCCAATGGACTAGCGGGAGGAAATCCTACGAGCAGTACTTC. The rearrangement links TRBV28 to TRBJ2-7, with 14 nucleotides matching TRBD2. Per germline, CDR1 MDHEN and CDR2 SYDVKM. The CDR3 loop spans 18 amino acids. The ends lost 5 bases at V and 1 base at J; junction bases unmatched: 10.

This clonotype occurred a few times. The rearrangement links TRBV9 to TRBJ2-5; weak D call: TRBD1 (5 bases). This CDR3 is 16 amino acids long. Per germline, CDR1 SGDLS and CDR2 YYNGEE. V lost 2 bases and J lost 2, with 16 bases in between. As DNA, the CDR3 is TGTGCCAGCAGCGTGGCCTCCCGACAGACGCAAGAGACCCAGTACTTC. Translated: CASSVASRQTQETQYF.

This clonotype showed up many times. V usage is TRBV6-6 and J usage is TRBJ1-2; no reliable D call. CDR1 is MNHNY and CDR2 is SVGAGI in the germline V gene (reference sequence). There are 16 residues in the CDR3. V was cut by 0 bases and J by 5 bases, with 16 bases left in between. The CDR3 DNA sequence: TGTGCCAGCAGTTACTCGTGGACGCCGGACCCATATGGCTACACCTTC. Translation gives CASSYSWTPDPYGYTF.

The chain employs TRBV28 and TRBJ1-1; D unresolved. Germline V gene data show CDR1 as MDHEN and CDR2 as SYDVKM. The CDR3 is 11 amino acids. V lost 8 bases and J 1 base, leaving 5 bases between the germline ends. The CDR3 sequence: CASVRNTEAFF. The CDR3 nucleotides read TGTGCCAGCGTCAGGAACACTGAAGCTTTCTTT.

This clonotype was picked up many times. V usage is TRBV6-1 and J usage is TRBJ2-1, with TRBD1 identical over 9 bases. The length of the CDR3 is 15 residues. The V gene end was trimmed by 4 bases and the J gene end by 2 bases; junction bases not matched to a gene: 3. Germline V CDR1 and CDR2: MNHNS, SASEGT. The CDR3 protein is CASSVRQGAYNEQFF. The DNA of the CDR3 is TGTGCCAGCAGTGTTCGACAGGGGGCCTACAATGAGCAGTTCTTC.

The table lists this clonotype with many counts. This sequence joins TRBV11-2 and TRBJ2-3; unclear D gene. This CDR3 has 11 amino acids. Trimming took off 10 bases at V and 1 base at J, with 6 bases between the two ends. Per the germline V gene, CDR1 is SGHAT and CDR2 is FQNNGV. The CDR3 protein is CATSRTDTQYF. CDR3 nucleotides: TGTGCCACTTCACGCACAGATACGCAGTATTTT.

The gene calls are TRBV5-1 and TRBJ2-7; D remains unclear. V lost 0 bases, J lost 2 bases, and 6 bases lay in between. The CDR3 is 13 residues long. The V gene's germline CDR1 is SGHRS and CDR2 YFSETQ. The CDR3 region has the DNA TGCGCCAGCAGCTTGGACACGGCCTACGAGCAGTACTTC. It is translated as CASSLDTAYEQYF. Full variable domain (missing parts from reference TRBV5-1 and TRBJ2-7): KAGVTQTPRYLIKTRGQQVTLSCSPISGHRSVSWYQQTPGQGLQFLFEYFSETQRNKGNFPGRFSGRQFSNSRSEMNVSTLELGDSALYLCASSLDTAYEQYFGPGTRLTVT.

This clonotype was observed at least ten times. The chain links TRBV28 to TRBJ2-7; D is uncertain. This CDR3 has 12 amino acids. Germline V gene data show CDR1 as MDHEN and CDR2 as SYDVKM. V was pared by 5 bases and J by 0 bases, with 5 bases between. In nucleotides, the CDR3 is TGTGCCAGCAGTCGGTACTCCTACGAGCAGTACTTC. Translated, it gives CASSRYSYEQYF.

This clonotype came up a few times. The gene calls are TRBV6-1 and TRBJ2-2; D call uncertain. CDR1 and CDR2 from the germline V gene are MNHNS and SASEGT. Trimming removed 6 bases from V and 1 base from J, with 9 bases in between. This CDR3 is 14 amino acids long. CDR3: CASRKFKNTGELFF. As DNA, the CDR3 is TGTGCCAGCAGGAAATTTAAGAACACCGGGGAGCTGTTTTTT.

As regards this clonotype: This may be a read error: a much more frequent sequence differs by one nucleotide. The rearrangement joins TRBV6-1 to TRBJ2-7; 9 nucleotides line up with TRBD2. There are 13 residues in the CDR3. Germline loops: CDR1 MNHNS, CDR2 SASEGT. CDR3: CASRPSGAYDQYF. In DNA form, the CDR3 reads TGTGCCAGCAGGCCTAGCGGGGCGTACGATCAGTACTTC.

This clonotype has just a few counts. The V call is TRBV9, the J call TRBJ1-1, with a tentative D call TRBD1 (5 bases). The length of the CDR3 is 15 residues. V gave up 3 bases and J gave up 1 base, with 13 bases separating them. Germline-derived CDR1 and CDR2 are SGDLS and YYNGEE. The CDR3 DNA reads TGTGCCAGCAGCGCTGTGGACATCCCGAACACTGAAGCTTTCTTT. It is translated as CASSAVDIPNTEAFF.

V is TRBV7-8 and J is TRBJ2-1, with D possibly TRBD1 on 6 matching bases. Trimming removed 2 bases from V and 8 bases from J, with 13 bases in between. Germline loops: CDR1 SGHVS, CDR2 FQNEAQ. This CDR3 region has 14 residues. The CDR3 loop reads CASSLLPRGDEQFF. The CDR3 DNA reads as TGTGCCAGCAGCTTACTCCCCAGGGGTGATGAGCAGTTCTTC.

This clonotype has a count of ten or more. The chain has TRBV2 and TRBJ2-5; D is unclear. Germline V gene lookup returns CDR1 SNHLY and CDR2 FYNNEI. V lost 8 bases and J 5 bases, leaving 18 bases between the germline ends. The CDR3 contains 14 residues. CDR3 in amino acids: CASGLEGVGETQYF. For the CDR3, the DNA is TGTGCCAGCGGGCTAGAAGGTGTAGGGGAGACCCAGTACTTC. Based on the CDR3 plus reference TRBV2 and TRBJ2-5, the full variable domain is EPEVTQTPSHQVTQMGQEVILRCVPISNHLYFYWYRQILGQKVEFLVSFYNNEISEKSEIFDDQFSVERPDGSNFTLKIRSTKLEDSAMYFCASGLEGVGETQYFGPGTRLLVL.

CDR3 in amino acids: CASSVEGSGEAFF. In DNA, the CDR3 is TGTGCCAGCAGCGTAGAGGGTAGTGGTGAAGCTTTCTTT. The chain has TRBV3-1 and TRBJ1-1; D call uncertain. V lost 5 bases, J lost 7 bases, and 14 bases lay in between. Germline lookup yields CDR1 LGHDT and CDR2 YNNKEL (reference sequence). The CDR3 is 13 residues long.

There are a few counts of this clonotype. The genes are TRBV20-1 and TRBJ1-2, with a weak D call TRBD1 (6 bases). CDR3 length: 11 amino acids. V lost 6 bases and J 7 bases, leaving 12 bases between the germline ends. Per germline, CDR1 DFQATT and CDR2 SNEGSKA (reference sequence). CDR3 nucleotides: TGCAGTGCAAACAGGGACGGTGGCTACACCTTC. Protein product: CSANRDGGYTF.

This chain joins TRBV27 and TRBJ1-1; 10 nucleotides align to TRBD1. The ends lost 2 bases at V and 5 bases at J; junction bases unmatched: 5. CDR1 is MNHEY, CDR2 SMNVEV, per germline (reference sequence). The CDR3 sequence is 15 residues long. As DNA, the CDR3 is TGTGCCAGCAGTTTAGTGACAGGGGGCTTTACTGAAGCTTTCTTT. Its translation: CASSLVTGGFTEAFF.

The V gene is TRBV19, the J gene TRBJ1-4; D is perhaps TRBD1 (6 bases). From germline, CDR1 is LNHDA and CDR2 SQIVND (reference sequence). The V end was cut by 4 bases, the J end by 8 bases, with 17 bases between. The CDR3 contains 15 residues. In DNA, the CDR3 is TGTGCCAGTAGTAGGAACAGGGTTCTGAGCGAAAAACTGTTTTTT. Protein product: CASSRNRVLSEKLFF.

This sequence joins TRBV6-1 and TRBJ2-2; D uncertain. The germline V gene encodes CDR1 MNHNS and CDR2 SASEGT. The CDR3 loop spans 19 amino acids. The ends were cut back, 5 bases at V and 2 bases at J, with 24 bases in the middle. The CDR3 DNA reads TGTGCCAGCAGTTGGCGACAAGGGTCGGGCTTAGCAAACACCGGGGAGCTGTTTTTT. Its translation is CASSWRQGSGLANTGELFF.

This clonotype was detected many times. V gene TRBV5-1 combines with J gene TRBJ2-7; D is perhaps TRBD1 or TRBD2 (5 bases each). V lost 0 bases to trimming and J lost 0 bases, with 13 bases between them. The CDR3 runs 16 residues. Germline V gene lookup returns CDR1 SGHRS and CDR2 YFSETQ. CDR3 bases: TGCGCCAGCAGCTTGGTTTTTGGGGGAAGCTCCTACGAGCAGTACTTC. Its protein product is CASSLVFGGSSYEQYF.

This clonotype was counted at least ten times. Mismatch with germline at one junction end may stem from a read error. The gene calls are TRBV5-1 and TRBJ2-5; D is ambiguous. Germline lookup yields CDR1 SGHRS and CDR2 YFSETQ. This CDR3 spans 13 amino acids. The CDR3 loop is CASSLGPQETQYF. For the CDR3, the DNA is TGTGCCAGCAGCTTAGGTCCCCAAGAGACCCAGTACTTC. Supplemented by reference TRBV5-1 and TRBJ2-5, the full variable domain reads KAGVTQTPRYLIKTRGQQVTLSCSPISGHRSVSWYQQTPGQGLQFLFEYFSETQRNKGNFPGRFSGRQFSNSRSEMNVSTLELGDSALYLCASSLGPQETQYFGPGTRLLVL.

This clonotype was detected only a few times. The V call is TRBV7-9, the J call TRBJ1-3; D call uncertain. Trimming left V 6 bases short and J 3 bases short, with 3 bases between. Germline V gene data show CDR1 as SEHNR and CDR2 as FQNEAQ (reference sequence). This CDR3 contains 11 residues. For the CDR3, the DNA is TGTGCCAGCAGAAGTGGAAACACCATATATTTT. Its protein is CASRSGNTIYF.

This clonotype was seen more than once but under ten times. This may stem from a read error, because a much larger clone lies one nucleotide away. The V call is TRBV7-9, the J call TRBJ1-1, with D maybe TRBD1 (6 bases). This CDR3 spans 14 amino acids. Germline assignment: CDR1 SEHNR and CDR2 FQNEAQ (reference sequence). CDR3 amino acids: CASSYSGWDTGAFF. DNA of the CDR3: TGTGCCAGCAGCTATTCCGGGTGGGACACTGGAGCTTTCTTT.